A single sample is the source of the 32 T cell receptor beta chains below, sequenced in a study of cytomegalovirus exposure and HLA in healthy donors. The study ran its PCR with 60 Vbeta and 13 Jbeta primers. The data were produced by immunoSEQ multiplex PCR, yet TCRdb's version contains in-frame clones alone and is incomplete. The table shows 150,000 to 200,000 clones, with approximately 80% occurring only once. Sequences were obtained from PBMCs. Receptors were obtained from a man aged 40-49 years in good health and CMV-seronegative.

The V and J genes are TRBV2 and TRBJ2-7, with TRBD2 identical over 8 bases. The length of the CDR3 is 17 residues. The V segment lost 6 bases and the J segment 3 bases; nucleotides outside the gene matches: 16. The germline V gene has CDR1 SNHLY and CDR2 FYNNEI. CDR3 sequence: CASSDIVIGAGDYEQYF. The CDR3 bases are TGTGCCAGCAGCGACATCGTTATTGGAGCGGGGGACTACGAGCAGTACTTC.

The V call is TRBV5-4, the J call TRBJ2-1, with 10 bases matching TRBD2. The V segment lost 5 bases and the J segment 7 bases; nucleotides outside the gene matches: 12. This CDR3 is 16 amino acids long. CDR1 SGHNT and CDR2 YYREEE come from the germline V gene (reference sequence). CDR3 in amino acids: CASSGRALAGVNEQFF. For the CDR3, the DNA is TGTGCCAGCAGTGGGAGAGCTCTAGCGGGGGTAAATGAGCAGTTCTTC.

The rearrangement uses TRBV15 and TRBJ1-1; D gene ambiguous. The CDR3 extends over 13 amino acids. Germline-derived CDR1 and CDR2 are LNHNV and YYDKDF (reference sequence). V lost 7 bases to trimming and J lost 2 bases, with 11 bases between them. CDR3 region: CATTRTGNTEAFF. CDR3 nucleotide sequence: TGTGCCACCACCCGGACGGGAAACACTGAAGCTTTCTTT.

This rearrangement joins TRBV15 to TRBJ1-3; TRBD1 aligns across 10 bases. This CDR3 comprises 15 residues. The germline V gene encodes CDR1 LNHNV and CDR2 YYDKDF (reference sequence). The V gene end was trimmed by 5 bases and the J gene end by 2 bases; junction bases not matched to a gene: 3. In nucleotides, the CDR3 is TGTGCCACCAGCCGCGACAGGGGGCCTGGAAACACCATATATTTT. Amino acids: CATSRDRGPGNTIYF.

This chain uses TRBV9 with TRBJ2-5; 11 nucleotides agree with TRBD2. Looked up from germline, CDR1 is SGDLS and CDR2 is YYNGEE. The CDR3 has 16 amino acids. V trimming: 4 bases; J trimming: 5 bases; junction bases outside the gene matches: 10. The CDR3 nucleotides read TGTGCCAGCAGCCCCGGGGGTAGCGGGGGGGCCGAGACCCAGTACTTC. Amino acid sequence: CASSPGGSGGAETQYF.

The genes are TRBV4-2 and TRBJ2-5; D is possibly TRBD2 (6 bases). V was clipped by 0 bases and J by 2 bases, with 13 bases between them. This CDR3 comprises 16 residues. Per the germline V gene, CDR1 is LGHNA and CDR2 is YNFKEQ. In DNA, the CDR3 is TGTGCCAGCAGCCAAGATGGATGGACTACGCAAGAGACCCAGTACTTC. It yields the protein CASSQDGWTTQETQYF.

This chain joins TRBV5-6 and TRBJ2-3; D is perhaps TRBD2 (6 bases). Trimming shortened V by 3 bases and J by 5 bases, and 10 bases separated the two germline ends. The CDR3 contains 13 residues. Germline CDR1 SGHDT, CDR2 YYEEEE. CDR3 sequence (DNA): TGTGCCAGCAGCTCAGGGACTCAAGATACGCAGTATTTT. Its translation is CASSSGTQDTQYF.

On this clone: At one of its ends the junction is not consistent with the germline gene, which may arise from a read error. The rearrangement joins TRBV7-7 to TRBJ2-2; 7 nucleotides line up with TRBD1. CDR1 SSHAT and CDR2 FNYEAQ come from the germline V gene (reference sequence). The CDR3 spans 15 residues. In DNA, the CDR3 is TGTGCTAGCAGACTGGACAGGACGAACACCGGGGAGCTGTTTTTT. Translated: CASRLDRTNTGELFF.

The rearrangement uses TRBV6-1 and TRBJ2-3, with 14 nucleotides matching TRBD2. The V segment lost 1 base and the J segment 4 bases; nucleotides outside the gene matches: 7. The germline gives CDR1 MNHNS, CDR2 SASEGT. This CDR3 has 18 amino acids. The CDR3 nucleotides are TGTGCCAGCAGTGAAGTCGCTGGACTAGCGGGGGGTGCAGATACGCAGTATTTT. Protein: CASSEVAGLAGGADTQYF.

The rearrangement links TRBV7-9 to TRBJ1-2; no firm D call. Looked up from germline, CDR1 is SEHNR and CDR2 is FQNEAQ (reference sequence). The CDR3 is 12 amino acids. Trimming stripped 5 bases from V and 2 bases from J, with 6 bases between. In nucleotides, the CDR3 is TGTGCCAGCAGCAACGAGAACTATGGCTACACCTTC. It is translated as CASSNENYGYTF.

This chain links TRBV4-3 with TRBJ1-5, with 7 bases that match TRBD1. Germline V gene lookup returns CDR1 LGHNA and CDR2 YSLEER. This CDR3 spans 17 amino acids. The V and J ends lost 0 bases and 5 bases, in that order; junction bases with no gene match: 10. CDR3 amino acids: CASSQDPTGNRYQPQHF. The CDR3, as DNA: TGCGCCAGCAGCCAAGATCCGACAGGGAACCGCTATCAGCCCCAGCATTTT.

About this clone: The same CDR3 can be traced to other DNA sequences in this sample. The V call is TRBV6-6, the J call TRBJ1-1; D not resolved. The CDR3 is made up of 14 amino acids. Germline lookup yields CDR1 MNHNY and CDR2 SVGAGI (reference sequence). V was clipped by 0 bases and J by 1 base, with 6 bases between them. The CDR3 nucleotides are TGTGCCAGCAGTTACTCGACGGGGAACACTGAAGCTTTCTTT. Encoded protein: CASSYSTGNTEAFF.

The chain employs TRBV6-1 and TRBJ1-6; 7 nucleotides agree with TRBD1. V shed 4 bases, J shed 7 bases, and the junction held 7 bases outside the gene matches. The CDR3 runs 15 residues. Germline V gene sequence: CDR1 MNHNS, CDR2 SASEGT. CDR3 in amino acids: CASSVAGQPNSPLHF. The CDR3 DNA follows: TGTGCCAGCAGTGTAGCGGGACAGCCGAATTCACCCCTCCACTTT.

The chain uses TRBV7-6 and TRBJ2-7; tentatively, D is TRBD1 (6 bases). V lost 3 bases to trimming and J lost 0 bases, with 15 bases between them. In germline, CDR1 is SGHVS, CDR2 FNYEAQ. This CDR3 has 16 residues. The CDR3 protein is CASSLTGTPNSYEQYF. CDR3 coding DNA: TGTGCCAGCAGCTTGACCGGGACACCAAACTCCTACGAGCAGTACTTC.

On this clone: One end of the junction varies from germline; a read error may be responsible. The chain has TRBV7-9 and TRBJ1-3; no reliable D call. The CDR3 runs 12 residues. Germline-derived CDR1 and CDR2 are SEHNR and FQNEAQ (reference sequence). In DNA form, the CDR3 reads TGTTCCAGCAGCCGGTATGGAAACACCATATATTTT. The encoded protein is CSSSRYGNTIYF. The full variable domain, rest sourced from reference TRBV7-9 and TRBJ1-3, is DTGVSQNPRHKITKRGQNVTFRCDPISEHNRLYWYRQTLGQGPEFLTYFQNEAQLEKSRLLSDRFSAERPKGSFSTLEIQRTEQGDSAMYLCSSSRYGNTIYFGEGSWLTVV.

This clone has a handful of counts. V gene TRBV5-6 combines with J gene TRBJ2-1; D remains unclear. V shed 2 bases and J shed 5 bases, with 11 bases lying between them. The CDR3 has 14 residues. Per germline, CDR1 SGHDT and CDR2 YYEEEE. The CDR3 coding sequence is TGTGCCAGCAGCTTTTTGGAGATCCACAATGAGCAGTTCTTC. Translated, it gives CASSFLEIHNEQFF.

V usage is TRBV28 and J usage is TRBJ1-5; D is perhaps TRBD1 (6 bases). Germline values: CDR1 MDHEN, CDR2 SYDVKM. This CDR3 region has 13 residues. V gave up 1 base and J gave up 5 bases, with 6 bases separating them. The CDR3 protein is CASSLSGDQPQHF. CDR3 DNA: TGTGCCAGCAGTTTATCAGGGGATCAGCCCCAGCATTTT.

The chain carries TRBV30 and TRBJ1-4, with TRBD1 matching 7 bases. In germline, CDR1 is GTSNPN, CDR2 SVGIG (reference sequence). CDR3 length equals 13 residues. J was trimmed by 8 bases and V by 2 bases; bases with no gene match: 5. The CDR3 sequence: CAWSTQGQEKLFF. DNA for the CDR3: TGTGCCTGGAGTACTCAGGGACAGGAAAAACTGTTTTTT.

The rearrangement links TRBV7-9 to TRBJ1-2, with 9 bases aligning to TRBD1. CDR1 and CDR2 from the germline V gene are SEHNR and FQNEAQ (reference sequence). Unmatched junction bases numbered 7, after V lost 5 bases and J lost 3 bases. The CDR3 sequence is 15 residues long. As DNA, the CDR3 is TGTGCCAGCAGCCTTAGACAGGGGGTCGACTATGGCTACACCTTC. Translated, it gives CASSLRQGVDYGYTF.

The rearrangement uses TRBV7-3 and TRBJ1-2; D possibly corresponds to TRBD1 (6 bases). The CDR3 runs 15 residues. Trimming stripped 0 bases from V and 2 bases from J, with 10 bases between. The germline V gene has CDR1 SGHTA and CDR2 FQGTGA. The CDR3 region has the DNA TGTGCCAGCAGCTTAACGGGGGACACGAACTATGGCTACACCTTC. Translation: CASSLTGDTNYGYTF.

This clone appeared once. V and J are TRBV7-8 and TRBJ1-5; 8 bases fit TRBD1. V dropped 4 bases and J dropped 7; count of bases not matched to a gene: 6. There are 14 residues in the CDR3. The germline V gene has CDR1 SGHVS and CDR2 FQNEAQ. Written as DNA, the CDR3 is TGTGCCAGCAGCTCGGGACAGGTTGGGCAGCCCCAGCATTTT. This sequence encodes CASSSGQVGQPQHF. The whole variable domain, remainder taken from reference TRBV7-8 and TRBJ1-5, is GAGVSQSPRYKVAKRGQDVALRCDPISGHVSLFWYQQALGQGPEFLTYFQNEAQLDKSGLPSDRFFAERPEGSVSTLKIQRTQQEDSAVYLCASSSGQVGQPQHFGDGTRLSIL.

V gene TRBV6-6 combines with J gene TRBJ2-2; D is possibly TRBD1 (6 bases). Germline CDR1 and CDR2: MNHNY and SVGAGI (reference sequence). V was shortened by 1 base and J by 1 base, with 7 bases between the two germline ends. This CDR3 is 15 amino acids long. The CDR3 sequence: CASSYWGQNTGELFF. CDR3 sequence (DNA): TGTGCCAGCAGTTACTGGGGACAGAACACCGGGGAGCTGTTTTTT.

This chain uses TRBV6-4 with TRBJ1-6; TRBD1 aligns across 9 bases. CDR3 length: 15 residues. V dropped 6 bases and J dropped 7; count of bases not matched to a gene: 7. The germline CDR1 and CDR2 sequences are MRHNA and SNTAGT. CDR3 loop: CASRGVGQGNSPLHF. In DNA form, the CDR3 reads TGTGCCAGCAGGGGAGTGGGACAGGGAAATTCACCCCTCCACTTT.

The V gene is TRBV19, the J gene TRBJ1-1; 11 bases are a match to TRBD1. The length of the CDR3 is 15 residues. The germline V gene has CDR1 LNHDA and CDR2 SQIVND (reference sequence). Trimming removed 3 bases from V and 11 bases from J; junction bases left unmatched: 11. CDR3 amino acids: CASSIPGQGDISAFF. The CDR3 DNA follows: TGTGCCAGTAGTATTCCGGGACAGGGGGATATATCTGCTTTCTTT.

V gene TRBV7-3 combines with J gene TRBJ2-5, with 11 bases fitting TRBD1. The CDR3 consists of 17 residues. J lost 5 bases, V lost 1 base, and 9 bases had no gene match. The germline V gene has CDR1 SGHTA and CDR2 FQGTGA. The CDR3 loop is CASSLRGGQGAPETQYF. DNA for the CDR3: TGTGCCAGCAGCTTAAGAGGTGGACAGGGGGCCCCCGAGACCCAGTACTTC.

The V gene is TRBV29-1, the J gene TRBJ1-1, with 8 bases aligning to TRBD1. Losses at the gene ends were 7 bases for V and 2 bases for J; bases not matched to a gene: 3. CDR1 is SQVTM and CDR2 is ANQGSEA in the germline V gene. The CDR3 has 12 residues. The CDR3 sequence: CSGDRGNTEAFF. CDR3 DNA: TGCAGCGGAGACAGGGGAAACACTGAAGCTTTCTTT.

The chain couples TRBV6-6 to TRBJ2-1, with a tentative D call TRBD2 (5 bases). Trimming took 6 bases from V and 9 from J, leaving 12 bases between them. Germline CDR1 is MNHNY and CDR2 is SVGAGI (reference sequence). The CDR3 totals 12 residues. The CDR3 is CASRDSRTEQFF. In DNA, the CDR3 is TGTGCCAGCAGGGACTCAAGGACTGAGCAGTTCTTC.

This clone has only a few counts. V and J are TRBV4-3 and TRBJ2-7; a weak D match, TRBD1 (7 bases). CDR1 LGHNA and CDR2 YSLEER come from the germline V gene. Deletions cut 9 bases from V and 6 bases from J, with 12 bases between. This CDR3 has 11 amino acids. CDR3 nucleotides: TGCGCCAGGGCCCAGGGGGGCGAGCAGTACTTC. Its translation: CARAQGGEQYF.

This clone was detected only once. V and J are TRBV5-1 and TRBJ2-3, with 8 bases aligning to TRBD1. The CDR3 covers 14 residues. The V gene end was trimmed by 0 bases and the J gene end by 6 bases; junction bases not matched to a gene: 3. Germline CDR1 is SGHRS and CDR2 is YFSETQ. CDR3: CASSLADREDTQYF. In nucleotides, the CDR3 is TGCGCCAGCAGCTTGGCGGACAGGGAGGATACGCAGTATTTT.

The chain joins TRBV5-1 to TRBJ1-1; TRBD1 is a possible D gene (5 bases). The germline V gene has CDR1 SGHRS and CDR2 YFSETQ. The CDR3 runs to 14 residues. V was cut by 2 bases and J by 7 bases, with 15 bases left in between. The CDR3 region has the DNA TGCGCCAGCAGCTTAGGATCGTCAGGGCTTGAAGCTTTCTTT. The encoded protein is CASSLGSSGLEAFF.

This clone was seen once. The chain has TRBV11-2 and TRBJ2-3, with TRBD2 matching 9 bases. CDR1 and CDR2 from the germline V gene are SGHAT and FQNNGV. V was clipped by 4 bases and J by 5 bases; unmatched bases: 7. CDR3 length equals 15 residues. CDR3 loop: CASSSRGSGGDTQYF. In DNA, the CDR3 is TGTGCCAGCAGCTCCCGTGGTAGCGGGGGAGATACGCAGTATTTT.

The CDR3 bases are TGTGCCTGGATTAGGGGGATGAACACTGAAGCTTTCTTT. Protein: CAWIRGMNTEAFF. The V and J genes are TRBV30 and TRBJ1-1; D perhaps matches TRBD1 (6 bases). V lost 4 bases and J lost 0, with 9 bases in between. The CDR3 contains 13 residues. Per germline, CDR1 GTSNPN and CDR2 SVGIG (reference sequence).